The sequence of this T cell receptor (beta chain) was determined in a study of blood T cell repertoires in COVID-19. V lost 2 bases and J lost 7; bases outside the gene matches: 14. Germline V gene lookup returns CDR1 MNHEY and CDR2 SVGEGT. The CDR3 is made up of 16 amino acids. This clone has only one observation. The table came from immunoSEQ multiplex PCR; TCRdb's copy has only in-frame clones and leaves some out. The sample shows approximately 220,000 clones, 75% to 90% of them seen only once. The study drew participants aged about 18 to 89 years from under 30 US areas. The sequence came from a woman aged 18 to 35 in a cohort exposed to, infected with or recovered from COVID-19 (not recorded which). V gene TRBV6-2 or TRBV6-3 combines with J gene TRBJ2-7; 7 nucleotides line up with TRBD2. Sequenced sample: PBMCs or T cells enriched from blood (not recorded which). The CDR3 loop reads CASSYRRSGDPWEQYF. CDR3 bases: TGTGCCAGCAGTTACAGGCGGAGCGGGGACCCATGGGAGCAGTACTTC.